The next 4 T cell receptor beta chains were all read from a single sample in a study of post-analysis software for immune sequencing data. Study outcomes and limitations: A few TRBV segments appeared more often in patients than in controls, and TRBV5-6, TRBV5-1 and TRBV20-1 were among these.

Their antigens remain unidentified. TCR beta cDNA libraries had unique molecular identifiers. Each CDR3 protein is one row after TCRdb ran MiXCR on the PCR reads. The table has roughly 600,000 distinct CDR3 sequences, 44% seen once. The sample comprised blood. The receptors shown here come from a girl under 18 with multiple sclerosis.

In DNA form, the CDR3 reads TGCGCCAGCAGACTGACGGTTCGGGGAGGGCCACACGTGCAGTACTTC. Protein: CASRLTVRGGPHVQYF. This rearrangement joins TRBV5-1 to TRBJ2-5, with TRBD2 matching over 7 bases. With V trimmed by 5 bases and J by 11 bases, 21 bases remained unmatched. This CDR3 has 16 residues. Germline V CDR1 and CDR2: SGHRS, YFSETQ.

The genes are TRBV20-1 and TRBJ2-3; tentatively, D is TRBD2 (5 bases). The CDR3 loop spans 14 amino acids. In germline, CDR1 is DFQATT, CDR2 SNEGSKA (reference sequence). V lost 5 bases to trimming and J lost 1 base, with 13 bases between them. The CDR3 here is CSASGVAGTDTQYF. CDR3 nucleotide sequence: TGCAGTGCTTCCGGGGTGGCAGGCACAGATACGCAGTATTTT.

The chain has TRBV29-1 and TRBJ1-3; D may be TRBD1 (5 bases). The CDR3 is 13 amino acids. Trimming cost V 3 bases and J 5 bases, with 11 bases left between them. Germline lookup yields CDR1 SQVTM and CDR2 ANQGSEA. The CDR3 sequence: CSVDLQERNTIYF. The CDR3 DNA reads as TGCAGCGTTGACCTACAGGAGCGAAACACCATATATTTT.

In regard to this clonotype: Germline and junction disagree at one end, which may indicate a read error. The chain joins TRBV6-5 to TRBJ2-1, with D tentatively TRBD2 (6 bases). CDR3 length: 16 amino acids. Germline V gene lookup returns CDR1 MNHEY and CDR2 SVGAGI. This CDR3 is CASSYSALAIYNGQFF. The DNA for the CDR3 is TGTGCCAGCAGTTACTCAGCCCTAGCGATCTACAATGGGCAGTTCTTC.